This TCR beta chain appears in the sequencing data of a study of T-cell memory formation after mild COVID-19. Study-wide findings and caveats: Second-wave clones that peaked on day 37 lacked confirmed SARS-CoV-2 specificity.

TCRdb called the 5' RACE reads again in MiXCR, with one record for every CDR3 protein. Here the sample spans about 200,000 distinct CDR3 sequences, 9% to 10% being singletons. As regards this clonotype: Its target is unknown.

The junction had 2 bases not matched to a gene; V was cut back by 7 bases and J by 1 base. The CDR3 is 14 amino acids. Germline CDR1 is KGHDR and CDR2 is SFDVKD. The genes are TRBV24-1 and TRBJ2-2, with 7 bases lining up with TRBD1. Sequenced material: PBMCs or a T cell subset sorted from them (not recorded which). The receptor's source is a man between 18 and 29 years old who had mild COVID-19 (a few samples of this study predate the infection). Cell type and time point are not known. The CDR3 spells CATRGGENTGELFF. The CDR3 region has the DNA TGTGCCACCAGAGGGGGCGAGAACACCGGGGAGCTGTTTTTT.